This T cell receptor beta chain was identified during a study of blood T cell repertoires in COVID-19. Looking at the study overall: Samples taken during acute and convalescent COVID-19 were collected in the United States, Italy and Spain. T cells, B-cell-depleted T cells, or PBMCs provided the cDNA or gDNA that served as material.

The germline V and J ends were trimmed by 6 bases and 4 bases, with 12 bases remaining between them. The V gene's germline CDR1 is LGHNT and CDR2 FRNRAP. The CDR3 has 14 residues. The study assigned cohorts using participant-reported clinical history. The recovered donors of Cohort 3 showed two negative PCRs, clearance, or symptom resolution. The protocol was immunoSEQ multiplex PCR, while the TCRdb copy is restricted to in-frame clones and leaves out a portion. Among roughly 180,000 clones listed, 82% were seen once. V gene TRBV12-5 combines with J gene TRBJ2-2; D gene uncertain. The sample taken for sequencing was PBMCs or T cells enriched from blood (not recorded which). The sequence derives from a man in his 60s who had recovered from COVID-19. Here the CDR3 reads CASGPFSGTGELFF. The CDR3 DNA sequence: TGTGCTAGTGGCCCCTTTTCAGGCACCGGGGAGCTGTTTTTT.